The rows below give T cell receptor beta chains drawn from one sample of a study of cytomegalovirus exposure and HLA in healthy donors. Sequencing used immunoSEQ multiplex PCR; TCRdb keeps in-frame clones, though not all of them. Of over 150,000 clones listed, roughly three quarters are singletons. Sequenced material: PBMCs. The origin of the receptors is a woman between 50 and 59 years old in good health and CMV-seropositive. The conserved cysteine and the conserved F or W are not part of the CDR3 here. Each record gives: J gene, D gene, CDR3 length, V gene, CDR3 protein. The D gene is left open where the match is weak.

TRBJ2-3 - 15 TRBV7-6 ASSLRQDTYSTDTQY
TRBJ1-2 - 12 TRBV5-4 ASSLVAGGNGYT
TRBJ1-3 - 13 TRBV6-5 ASSADRRSGNTIY
TRBJ2-7 - 10 TRBV7-9 ASSRDRYEQY
TRBJ2-1 TRBD2 14 TRBV18 ASSPSGREQGVEQF
TRBJ2-3 TRBD2 13 TRBV9 ASTVAGGLTDTQY
TRBJ1-5 - 12 TRBV7-9 ASSFGSRNQPQH
TRBJ2-3 - 12 TRBV7-3 ASSLGRSTDTQY
TRBJ2-5 TRBD1 16 TRBV18 ASSMGQALSDSIETQY
TRBJ1-2 TRBD1 14 TRBV29-1 SVEDLARNRGNGYT
TRBJ1-1 TRBD1 11 TRBV9 ASSHDRATEAF
TRBJ2-3 - 13 TRBV9 ASSVQGSLTDTQY
TRBJ2-1 - 11 TRBV19 ASSPGVVNEQF
- - 8 TRBV10-3 AIGHDEQY
TRBJ2-3 TRBD1 12 TRBV14 ASSRDRRLNTQY
TRBJ2-1 - 15 TRBV19 ASSPDLTGLGYNEQF
TRBJ2-7 - 11 TRBV11-2 ASSLESSYEQY
TRBJ2-1 - 11 TRBV19 ASSSLSGNEQF
TRBJ2-3 - 11 TRBV28 ASSRTDTDTQY
TRBJ2-5 - 13 TRBV5-6 ASSWREATKETQY
TRBJ1-3 TRBD1 12 TRBV10-3 AITRDSSGNTIY
TRBJ1-1 - 11 TRBV28 ASSQPRGTEAF
TRBJ2-7 TRBD2 12 TRBV7-2 ASSFREGPYEQY
TRBJ1-4 - 13 TRBV2 ASKRTSGSGEKLF
TRBJ1-5 - 14 TRBV9 ASSYGPPEGNQPQH
TRBJ2-3 - 14 TRBV19 ASSGVGHPSTDTQY
TRBJ2-2 - 12 TRBV6-5 VTSKQGGTGELF
TRBJ1-5 - 13 TRBV19 ASSKVGGGHQPQH
TRBJ1-2 - 10 TRBV11-3 ASSTLSGGYT
TRBJ1-2 - 13 TRBV7-2 ASSQRRGELDGYT
TRBJ1-1 - 10 TRBV29-1 SVGGLNTEAF
TRBJ2-7 TRBD2 12 TRBV30 AWSVKGRGGEQY
TRBJ1-5 - 13 TRBV2 ASSEDSAHNQPQH
TRBJ1-1 - 12 TRBV9 ASSVERVNTEAF
TRBJ2-3 - 10 TRBV6-5 ASCLRGSTQY
TRBJ2-7 - 11 TRBV7-2 ASSFQGSAAQY
TRBJ2-7 - 13 TRBV6-6 ASSYDGQTGYEQY